The 5 T cell receptor beta chains given below trace back to one sample, sequenced in a study of OX40 agonist ivuxolimab in advanced cancers. Clones were sequenced by immunoSEQ multiplex PCR, and TCRdb holds only the in-frame ones, with some missing. This table holds roughly 68,000 clones, approximately 80% found once. This specimen consisted of CD4+ or CD8+ T cells sorted from blood, obtained in a trial of the OX40 agonist ivuxolimab. These receptors all come from an adult with an advanced solid tumor such as melanoma, head and neck, liver or kidney cancer.

This clone was counted between two and nine times. The chain recombines TRBV10-3 with TRBJ2-2, with 7 bases that match TRBD2. CDR1 and CDR2 (germline): ENHRY, SYGVKD. This CDR3 is 16 amino acids long. V lost 6 bases, J lost 4 bases, and 11 bases stayed unmatched. The CDR3 spells CAISPGRGQSTGELFF. CDR3 bases: TGTGCCATCAGCCCGGGGAGGGGCCAGTCCACCGGGGAGCTGTTTTTT.

The chain links TRBV27 to TRBJ1-1; a weak D match, TRBD1 (5 bases). Trimming stripped 3 bases from V and 6 bases from J, with 17 bases between. Germline CDR1 and CDR2: MNHEY and SMNVEV (reference sequence). The CDR3 runs to 15 residues. Here the CDR3 reads CASSFGTPADSEAFF. CDR3 nucleotides: TGTGCCAGCAGTTTCGGGACTCCCGCGGACTCTGAAGCTTTCTTT.

The chain combines TRBV10-2 with TRBJ2-5, with 8 bases lining up with TRBD2. The J call could be wrong; TRBJ2-7 is a better fit for the DNA end. This CDR3 has 14 amino acids. Germline loops: CDR1 WSHSY, CDR2 SAAADI. DNA of the CDR3: TGCGCCACCCAAGAAGGGACTAGTATGTACGAGCAGTACTTC. Translation: CATQEGTSMYEQYF.

This clone was counted once. The chain combines TRBV28 with TRBJ2-7, with 8 bases aligning to TRBD1. Germline trimming cut 3 bases from V and 7 bases from J; bases unmatched to any gene: 11. This CDR3 region has 15 residues. Looked up from germline, CDR1 is MDHEN and CDR2 is SYDVKM. The CDR3 bases are TGTGCCAGCAGTTTGTTGGACAGGGAAGCTATGGAGCAGTACTTC. Its translation is CASSLLDREAMEQYF.

The rearrangement joins TRBV12-5 to TRBJ2-7; tentatively, D is TRBD1 (5 bases). The CDR3 loop spans 15 amino acids. Germline V gene data show CDR1 as LGHNT and CDR2 as FRNRAP. V shed 2 bases and J shed 5 bases, with 16 bases lying between them. In DNA form, the CDR3 reads TGTGCTAGTGGTTTGAAGCCAGGGAAGTCCCACGAGCAGTACTTC. Protein: CASGLKPGKSHEQYF.